These 30 T cell receptor beta chains came from one sample sequenced in a study of blood T cell repertoires in COVID-19. Method: immunoSEQ multiplex PCR; TCRdb's copy keeps in-frame clones and lacks some. The profile shows more than 95,000 clones, roughly 90% of them singletons. The sequencing sample was made of peripheral blood. The receptors derive from a human donor in a cohort sampled during active COVID-19.

DNA of the CDR3: TGTGCCAGCAGCTTGTCGCTCCGGGAATTTGGTACAGATACGCAGTATTTT. It yields the protein CASSLSLREFGTDTQYF. V usage is TRBV5-6 and J usage is TRBJ2-3, with D possibly matching TRBD2 (5 bases). The CDR3 totals 17 residues. Germline-derived CDR1 and CDR2 are SGHDT and YYEEEE. The germline V and J ends were trimmed by 1 base and 3 bases, with 18 bases remaining between them.

This rearrangement joins TRBV5-4 to TRBJ1-6; TRBD1 matches 9 bases. V lost 5 bases to trimming and J lost 11 bases; unmatched junction nucleotides: 14. The CDR3 sequence is 16 residues long. Germline loops: CDR1 SGHNT, CDR2 YYREEE (reference sequence). CDR3 DNA: TGTGCCAGCAGTCCCTTCCTCGGGACAGGGTTTCCACCCCTCCACTTT. This codes for CASSPFLGTGFPPLHF. Drawing the rest from reference TRBV5-4 and TRBJ1-6, the complete variable domain is ETGVTQSPTHLIKTRGQQVTLRCSSQSGHNTVSWYQQALGQGPQFIFQYYREEENGRGNFPPRFSGLQFPNYSSELNVNALELDDSALYLCASSPFLGTGFPPLHFGNGTRLTVT.

The chain carries TRBV13 and TRBJ2-3; the D gene is possibly TRBD2 (5 bases). Trimming took 1 base from V and 3 from J, leaving 5 bases between them. The germline V gene encodes CDR1 PRHDT and CDR2 FYEKMQ (reference sequence). CDR3 length equals 13 residues. Written as DNA, the CDR3 is TGTGCCAGCAGCTTAGCGGGAACAGATACGCAGTATTTT. Protein sequence: CASSLAGTDTQYF.

The V call is TRBV7-3, the J call TRBJ2-5; TRBD1 matches 8 bases. CDR3 size: 14 residues. V shed 5 bases and J 5 bases; nucleotides not matched to a gene: 7. Germline V gene lookup returns CDR1 SGHTA and CDR2 FQGTGA. CDR3 amino acids: CASSRTGQGETQYF. The CDR3 bases are TGTGCCAGCAGCCGAACCGGACAGGGTGAGACCCAGTACTTC.

The V and J genes are TRBV5-1 and TRBJ2-1; weak D call: TRBD2 (5 bases). V was pared by 3 bases and J by 0 bases, with 10 bases between. The germline gives CDR1 SGHRS, CDR2 YFSETQ. The CDR3 consists of 15 residues. CDR3 amino acids: CASSSGIGSYNEQFF. The CDR3 nucleotides read TGCGCCAGCAGCTCCGGGATCGGCTCCTACAATGAGCAGTTCTTC.

V is TRBV19 and J is TRBJ1-5; 10 nucleotides agree with TRBD1. The V segment lost 9 bases and the J segment 5 bases; nucleotides outside the gene matches: 4. Germline lookup yields CDR1 LNHDA and CDR2 SQIVND (reference sequence). This CDR3 contains 13 residues. The CDR3 reads CASDRGPDQPQHF. As DNA, the CDR3 is TGTGCCAGCGACAGGGGGCCTGATCAGCCCCAGCATTTT.

The J gene is TRBJ2-1, the V gene TRBV5-4, with D uncertain. The CDR3 consists of 13 residues. Germline values: CDR1 SGHNT, CDR2 YYREEE (reference sequence). V lost 4 bases to trimming and J lost 6 bases, with 11 bases between them. The CDR3 here is CASSPGNLNEQFF. The CDR3 DNA is TGTGCCAGCAGCCCTGGCAATCTCAATGAGCAGTTCTTC.

The rearrangement uses TRBV5-1 and TRBJ1-1, with 9 positions matching TRBD1. CDR1 is SGHRS, CDR2 YFSETQ, per germline. The CDR3 contains 13 residues. V lost 3 bases and J lost 5; bases outside the gene matches: 2. The CDR3 loop is CASSYDRGTEAFF. In DNA, the CDR3 is TGCGCCAGCAGCTATGACAGGGGGACTGAAGCTTTCTTT.

This sequence joins TRBV7-2 and TRBJ2-7; 11 bases map to TRBD2. The V and J ends lost 5 bases and 3 bases, in that order; junction bases with no gene match: 6. The germline V gene has CDR1 SGHTA and CDR2 FQGNSA. CDR3 size: 15 residues. The CDR3 DNA is TGTGCCAGCAGCCCTAGCGGGGGGCCTTACTACGAGCAGTACTTC. Its protein product is CASSPSGGPYYEQYF. Based on the CDR3 plus reference TRBV7-2 and TRBJ2-7, the full variable domain is GAGVSQSPSNKVTEKGKDVELRCDPISGHTALYWYRQSLGQGLEFLIYFQGNSAPDKSGLPSDRFSAERTGGSVSTLTIQRTQQEDSAVYLCASSPSGGPYYEQYFGPGTRLTVT.

J is TRBJ1-1 and V is TRBV27; TRBD1 is a possible D gene (6 bases). Per the germline V gene, CDR1 is MNHEY and CDR2 is SMNVEV (reference sequence). CDR3 size: 13 residues. V lost 0 bases, J lost 8 bases, and 10 bases lay in between. The CDR3 DNA reads TGTGCCAGCAGTTTATCGTGGGGGACAGAAGCTTTCTTT. Its translation is CASSLSWGTEAFF.

The CDR3 reads CASSPPGTLVFGYTF. The CDR3 bases are TGCGCCAGCAGCCCGCCCGGGACACTGGTTTTTGGCTACACCTTC. The chain is built from TRBV4-1 and TRBJ1-2, with D maybe TRBD1 (6 bases). The CDR3 spans 15 residues. V lost 4 bases to trimming and J lost 7 bases, with 19 bases between them. Germline lookup yields CDR1 MGHRA and CDR2 YSYEKL.

The J gene is TRBJ2-7, the V gene TRBV5-1, with TRBD2 identical over 13 bases. Germline CDR1 is SGHRS and CDR2 is YFSETQ. This CDR3 spans 14 amino acids. In DNA, the CDR3 is TGCGCCAGCAGATATGGACTAGCGGGAGACAGCCCGGAAGTC. Amino acids: CASRYGLAGDSPEV.

In DNA, the CDR3 is TGTGCCAGCAGCACGGACAGGGTCCGTTTCAACACTGAAGCTTTCTTT. It translates to CASSTDRVRFNTEAFF. V and J are TRBV28 and TRBJ1-1; 8 positions agree with TRBD1. The length of the CDR3 is 16 residues. Looked up from germline, CDR1 is MDHEN and CDR2 is SYDVKM. V was clipped by 6 bases and J by 2 bases; unmatched bases: 11.

This clone has at least ten counts. This chain links TRBV9 with TRBJ2-7, with 8 bases matching TRBD2. After removal of 3 bases from V and 0 bases from J, the junction contained 8 bases not matched to a gene. The germline V gene encodes CDR1 SGDLS and CDR2 YYNGEE. The CDR3 spans 16 residues. The CDR3 DNA reads TGTGCCAGCAGCGGAGGCCGGGGGGGGAGCTCCTACGAGCAGTACTTC. It yields the protein CASSGGRGGSSYEQYF.

This rearrangement joins TRBV7-9 to TRBJ1-6; 9 bases are shared with TRBD1. After removal of 4 bases from V and 10 bases from J, the junction contained 5 bases not matched to a gene. CDR3 length equals 14 residues. Germline lookup yields CDR1 SEHNR and CDR2 FQNEAQ (reference sequence). CDR3 DNA: TGTGCCAGCAGCTCCTGGGACAGGGAATCACCCCTCCACTTT. Translating it yields CASSSWDRESPLHF.

The table lists this clone with a few counts. The genes are TRBV15 and TRBJ2-1; TRBD2 matches at 7 bases. CDR1 is LNHNV, CDR2 YYDKDF, per germline (reference sequence). Losses at the gene ends were 1 base for V and 6 bases for J; bases not matched to a gene: 9. The CDR3 contains 16 residues. The CDR3 DNA is TGTGCCACCAGCAGAGGGGGGTCTAGCGGACTCAATGAGCAGTTCTTC. Its protein product is CATSRGGSSGLNEQFF.

The chain combines TRBV3-1 (or the pseudogene TRBV3-2) with TRBJ2-7; tentative D call: TRBD1 (5 bases). Per the germline V gene, CDR1 is LGHDT and CDR2 is YNNKEL (reference sequence). There are 19 residues in the CDR3. Trimming removed 0 bases at V and 2 bases at J, with 23 bases between. The CDR3 DNA reads TGTGCCAGCAGCCAAGATTGGGGCGGTAGGGGCTTGAATACCTACGAGCAGTACTTC. Amino acid sequence: CASSQDWGGRGLNTYEQYF.

The V gene is TRBV3-1 (or the pseudogene TRBV3-2), the J gene TRBJ2-2; D perhaps matches TRBD2 (5 bases). Trimming took 1 base from V and 4 from J, leaving 22 bases between them. Germline CDR1 LGHDT, CDR2 YNNKEL (reference sequence). The CDR3 runs to 19 residues. The CDR3 is CASSQAPPRGWWSTGELFF. Here the CDR3 DNA reads TGTGCCAGCAGCCAAGCTCCGCCACGGGGATGGTGGAGCACCGGGGAGCTGTTTTTT.

V usage is TRBV11-2 and J usage is TRBJ1-2; 9 nucleotides line up with TRBD1. V was clipped by 2 bases and J by 7 bases; unmatched bases: 11. CDR1 and CDR2 (germline): SGHAT, FQNNGV. The CDR3 is 16 amino acids. As DNA, the CDR3 is TGTGCCAGCAGCTTATTCCCTACAGGGGGCCTACGTGGCTACACCTTC. Translated: CASSLFPTGGLRGYTF.

This clone was seen a single time. The J gene is TRBJ2-2, the V gene TRBV7-9, with TRBD2 matching over 12 bases. With 8 bases clipped from V and 0 bases from J, the junction kept 4 bases outside the gene matches. The CDR3 is 16 amino acids. Germline V CDR1 and CDR2: SEHNR, FQNEAQ (reference sequence). This CDR3 reads CASGLAGYANTGELFF. The DNA for the CDR3 is TGTGCCAGCGGACTAGCGGGATACGCGAACACCGGGGAGCTGTTTTTT.

The chain employs TRBV5-1 and TRBJ2-1; D not resolved. V gave up 0 bases and J gave up 8 bases, with 9 bases separating them. Germline CDR1 is SGHRS and CDR2 is YFSETQ. CDR3 length: 13 amino acids. The CDR3 bases are TGCGCCAGCAGCTTGGCCGAAGCTTATGAGCAGTTCTTC. Translating gives CASSLAEAYEQFF. The whole variable domain, filled in from reference TRBV5-1 and TRBJ2-1, reads KAGVTQTPRYLIKTRGQQVTLSCSPISGHRSVSWYQQTPGQGLQFLFEYFSETQRNKGNFPGRFSGRQFSNSRSEMNVSTLELGDSALYLCASSLAEAYEQFFGPGTRLTVL.

This sequence joins TRBV19 and TRBJ2-7; 11 nucleotides line up with TRBD1. CDR3 size: 13 residues. With V trimmed by 8 bases and J by 1 base, 1 base remained unmatched. The germline CDR1 and CDR2 sequences are LNHDA and SQIVND (reference sequence). The CDR3 DNA is TGTGCCAGTGGGACAGGGGGTTCCTACGAGCAGTACTTC. It specifies CASGTGGSYEQYF.

Worth noting for this clone: Additional DNA sequences in this sample encode the identical CDR3. The rearrangement links TRBV27 to TRBJ2-7; 11 bases align to TRBD1. The germline CDR1 and CDR2 sequences are MNHEY and SMNVEV (reference sequence). This CDR3 is 14 amino acids long. Unmatched junction bases numbered 2, after V lost 3 bases and J lost 4 bases. CDR3 protein: CASSFGTGGYEQYF. CDR3 nucleotides: TGTGCCAGCAGTTTCGGGACAGGGGGGTACGAGCAGTACTTC.

The genes are TRBV4-1 and TRBJ2-1, with 13 bases identical to TRBD2. The germline V gene encodes CDR1 MGHRA and CDR2 YSYEKL. With V trimmed by 5 bases and J by 8 bases, 9 bases remained unmatched. The CDR3 covers 16 residues. CDR3 DNA sequence: TGCGCCAGCAGCACTCAACTAGCGGGAGGGAGGGATGAGCAGTTCTTC. Translation: CASSTQLAGGRDEQFF.

This chain links TRBV28 with TRBJ2-7; 8 bases map to TRBD1. The CDR3 runs to 14 residues. J gave up 5 bases and V 5 bases, and 8 bases lay outside the gene matches. Germline CDR1 is MDHEN and CDR2 is SYDVKM. The CDR3 here is CASSPDRGSHEQYF. CDR3 DNA sequence: TGTGCCAGCAGTCCCGACAGGGGTAGCCACGAGCAGTACTTC. Full variable domain (rest looked up from reference TRBV28 and TRBJ2-7): DVKVTQSSRYLVKRTGEKVFLECVQDMDHENMFWYRQDPGLGLRLIYFSYDVKMKEKGDIPEGYSVSREKKERFSLILESASTNQTSMYLCASSPDRGSHEQYFGPGTRLTVT.

The V gene is TRBV29-1, the J gene TRBJ2-7; 7 nucleotides agree with TRBD1. CDR3 size: 11 residues. Germline CDR1 and CDR2: SQVTM and ANQGSEA. V lost 6 bases to trimming and J lost 11 bases; unmatched junction nucleotides: 10. In nucleotides, the CDR3 is TGCAGCGTCTGGACAGGCGAGGGGAAGTACTTC. Translation: CSVWTGEGKYF.

The gene calls are TRBV2 and TRBJ1-2; tentative D call: TRBD1 (5 bases). This CDR3 has 15 residues. The germline CDR1 and CDR2 sequences are SNHLY and FYNNEI. The CDR3 DNA reads TGTGCAAGCGGCCAGGGTTTAACGAGGAACTATGGCTACACCTTC. Translating gives CASGQGLTRNYGYTF.

The gene calls are TRBV15 and TRBJ2-1, with TRBD1 as a possible D gene (8 bases). V lost 1 base and J 4 bases, leaving 14 bases between the germline ends. The CDR3 is made up of 16 amino acids. Germline lookup yields CDR1 LNHNV and CDR2 YYDKDF (reference sequence). In nucleotides, the CDR3 is TGTGCCACCAGCAGAGGGGGGGGACAGGTGTACAATGAGCAGTTCTTC. This codes for CATSRGGGQVYNEQFF.

This clone was counted once. The J gene is TRBJ1-1, the V gene TRBV28, with 9 bases identical to TRBD1. Trimming took 4 bases from V and 5 from J; bases not matched to a gene: 11. The CDR3 extends over 16 amino acids. The germline V gene encodes CDR1 MDHEN and CDR2 SYDVKM. CDR3 coding DNA: TGTGCCAGCAGTTCCCGACAGGGGGGAAAGCAGACTGAAGCTTTCTTT. Amino acid sequence: CASSSRQGGKQTEAFF.

This clone was found a few times. The chain has TRBV28 and TRBJ2-1; 10 bases are a match to TRBD1. CDR3 length: 15 residues. V was clipped by 10 bases and J by 4 bases; unmatched bases: 10. CDR1 is MDHEN and CDR2 is SYDVKM in the germline V gene. The CDR3 region has the DNA TGTGCCACCATCTCTCGACAGGGGGCGTACAATGAGCAGTTCTTC. Encoded protein: CATISRQGAYNEQFF.